The TCR beta chain described here comes from a study of T-cell reconstitution after alpha-beta-depleted transplantation in children. For TCRbeta, the library was prepared with unique molecular identifiers. MiXCR, run by TCRdb on the PCR reads, gives a single entry per CDR3 protein. The sample has more than 250,000 distinct CDR3 sequences; about a tenth are singletons. This clonotype was detected many times. V shed 4 bases and J shed 7 bases, with 24 bases lying between them. This CDR3 has 17 amino acids. Germline assignment: CDR1 SGHRS and CDR2 YFSETQ. Sequenced material: PBMCs from the stem cell graft donor, taken from the stem cell graft. The chain links TRBV5-1 to TRBJ2-4, with a possible D match to TRBD1 (5 bases). The sequence came from a human donor who donated a stem cell graft to a child with SCID. CDR3 DNA sequence: TGCGCCAGCAGCCCGGACCGCACCCGGGTCAGGGCGAACATTCAGTACTTC. It encodes CASSPDRTRVRANIQYF.